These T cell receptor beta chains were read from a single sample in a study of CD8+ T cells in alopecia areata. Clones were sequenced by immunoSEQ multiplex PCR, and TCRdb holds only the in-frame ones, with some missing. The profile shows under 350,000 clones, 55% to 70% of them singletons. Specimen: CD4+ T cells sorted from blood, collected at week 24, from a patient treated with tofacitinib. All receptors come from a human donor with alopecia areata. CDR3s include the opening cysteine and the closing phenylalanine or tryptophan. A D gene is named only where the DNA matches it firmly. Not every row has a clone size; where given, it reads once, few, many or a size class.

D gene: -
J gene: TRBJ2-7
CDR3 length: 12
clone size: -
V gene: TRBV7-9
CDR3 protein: CASSRGDYEQYF
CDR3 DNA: TGTGCCAGCAGCCGAGGAGACTACGAGCAGTACTTC

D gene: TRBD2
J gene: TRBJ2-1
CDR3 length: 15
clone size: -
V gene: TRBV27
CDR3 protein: CASSFGGGAYNEQFF
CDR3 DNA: TGTGCCAGCAGTTTCGGCGGGGGGGCCTACAATGAGCAGTTCTTC

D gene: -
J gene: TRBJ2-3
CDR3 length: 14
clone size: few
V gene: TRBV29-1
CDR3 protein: CSVEDYRAPDTQYF
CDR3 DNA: TGCAGCGTTGAAGACTACAGGGCCCCAGATACGCAGTATTTT

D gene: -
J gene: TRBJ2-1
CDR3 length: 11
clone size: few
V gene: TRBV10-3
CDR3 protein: CAARKNNEQFF
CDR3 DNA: TGTGCCGCCAGAAAGAACAATGAGCAGTTCTTC

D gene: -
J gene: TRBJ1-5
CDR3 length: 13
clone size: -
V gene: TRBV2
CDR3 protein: CASNEGIDQPQHF
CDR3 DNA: TGTGCCAGCAATGAGGGGATAGATCAGCCCCAGCATTTT

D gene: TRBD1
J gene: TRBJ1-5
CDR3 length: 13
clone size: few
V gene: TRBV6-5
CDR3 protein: CASRTGTDQPQHF
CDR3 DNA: TGTGCCAGCAGAACCGGGACAGATCAGCCCCAGCATTTT

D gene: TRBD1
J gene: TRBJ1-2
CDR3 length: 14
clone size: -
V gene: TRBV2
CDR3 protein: CASSEGDRVRGYTF
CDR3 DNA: TGTGCCAGCAGTGAAGGGGACAGGGTTCGTGGCTACACCTTC

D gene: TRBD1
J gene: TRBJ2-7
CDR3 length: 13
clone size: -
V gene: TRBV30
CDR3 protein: CAWSMTGAYEQYF
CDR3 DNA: TGTGCCTGGAGTATGACAGGGGCCTACGAGCAGTACTTC

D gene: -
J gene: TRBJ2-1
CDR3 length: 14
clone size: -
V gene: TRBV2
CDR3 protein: CANTQFWVYNEQFF
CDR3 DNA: TGTGCCAACACTCAGTTCTGGGTCTACAATGAGCAGTTCTTC

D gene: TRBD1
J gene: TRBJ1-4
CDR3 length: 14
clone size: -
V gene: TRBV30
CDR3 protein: CAWTHRGGSEKLFF
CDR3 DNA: TGTGCCTGGACCCACAGGGGTGGAAGCGAAAAACTGTTTTTT

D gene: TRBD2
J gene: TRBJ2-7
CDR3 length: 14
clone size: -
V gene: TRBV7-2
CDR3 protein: CASSFSSGGYEQYF
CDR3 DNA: TGTGCCAGCAGCTTCTCTAGCGGGGGCTACGAGCAGTACTTC

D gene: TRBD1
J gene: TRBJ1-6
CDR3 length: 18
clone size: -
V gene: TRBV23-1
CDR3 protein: CASSHSSDREESNSPLHF
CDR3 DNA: TGCGCCAGCAGTCACTCCTCAGACAGGGAAGAGAGTAATTCACCCCTCCACTTT

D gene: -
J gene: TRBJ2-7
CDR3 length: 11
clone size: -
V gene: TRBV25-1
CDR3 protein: CASSAVNEQYF
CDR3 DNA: TGTGCCAGCAGTGCTGTAAACGAGCAGTACTTC

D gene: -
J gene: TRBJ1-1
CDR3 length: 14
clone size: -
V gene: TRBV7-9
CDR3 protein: CASSFRALNTEAFF
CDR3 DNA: TGTGCCAGCAGCTTCAGGGCCTTGAACACTGAAGCTTTCTTT

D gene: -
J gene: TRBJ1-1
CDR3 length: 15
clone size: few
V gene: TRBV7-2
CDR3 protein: CASSLMFTSTTEAFF
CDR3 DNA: TGTGCCAGCAGCCTAATGTTTACATCAACTACTGAAGCTTTCTTT

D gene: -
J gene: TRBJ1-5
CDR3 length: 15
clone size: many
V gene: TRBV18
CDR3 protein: CASSEAFGGNQPQHF
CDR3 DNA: TGTGCCAGCTCAGAGGCTTTCGGGGGCAATCAGCCCCAGCATTTT

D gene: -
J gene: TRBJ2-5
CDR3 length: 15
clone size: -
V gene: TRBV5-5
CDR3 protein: CASSVWGLIQETQYF
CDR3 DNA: TGTGCCAGCAGCGTTTGGGGCCTAATCCAAGAGACCCAGTACTTC

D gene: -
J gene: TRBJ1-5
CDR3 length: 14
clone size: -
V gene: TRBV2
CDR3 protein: CASSEGLGDQPQHF
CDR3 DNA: TGTGCCAGCAGTGAGGGGTTGGGGGATCAGCCCCAGCATTTT

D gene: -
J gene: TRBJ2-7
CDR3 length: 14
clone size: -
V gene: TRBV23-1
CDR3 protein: CASSQSWTSYEQYF
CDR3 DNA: TGCGCCAGCAGTCAATCCTGGACATCCTACGAGCAGTACTTC

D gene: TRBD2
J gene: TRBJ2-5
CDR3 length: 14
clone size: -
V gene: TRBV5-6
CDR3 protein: CASSFISGVETQYF
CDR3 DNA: TGTGCCAGCAGCTTCATTAGCGGGGTAGAGACCCAGTACTTC

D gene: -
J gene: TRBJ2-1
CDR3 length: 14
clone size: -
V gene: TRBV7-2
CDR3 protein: CASSLPQPAKEQFF
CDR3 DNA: TGTGCCAGCAGCTTACCCCAACCCGCCAAGGAGCAGTTCTTC

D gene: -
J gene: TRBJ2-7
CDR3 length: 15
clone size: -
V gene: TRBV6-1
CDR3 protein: CASSEAVGQDYEQYF
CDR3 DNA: TGTGCCAGCAGTGAAGCAGTCGGGCAGGACTACGAGCAGTACTTC

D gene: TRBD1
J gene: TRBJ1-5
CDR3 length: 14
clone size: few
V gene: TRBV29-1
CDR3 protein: CSVEGPGTGQPQHF
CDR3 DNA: TGCAGCGTTGAAGGGCCAGGGACAGGTCAGCCCCAGCATTTT

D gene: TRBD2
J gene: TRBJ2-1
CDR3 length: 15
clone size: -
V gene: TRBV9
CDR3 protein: CASSVRTSSYNEQFF
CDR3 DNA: TGTGCCAGCAGCGTTAGGACTAGCTCCTACAATGAGCAGTTCTTC

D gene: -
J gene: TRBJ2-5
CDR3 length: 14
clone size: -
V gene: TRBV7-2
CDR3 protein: CASSLRDPKETQYF
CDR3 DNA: TGTGCCAGCAGCCTCCGGGACCCCAAAGAGACCCAGTACTTC

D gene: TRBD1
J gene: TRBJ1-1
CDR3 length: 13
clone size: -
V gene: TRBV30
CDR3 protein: CACRTGVGTEAFF
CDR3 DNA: TGTGCCTGTCGGACAGGGGTCGGCACTGAAGCTTTCTTT

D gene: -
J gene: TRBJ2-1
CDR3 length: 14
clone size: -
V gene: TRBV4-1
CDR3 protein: CASSRPESNNEQFF
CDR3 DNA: TGCGCCAGCAGCCGGCCAGAATCCAACAATGAGCAGTTCTTC

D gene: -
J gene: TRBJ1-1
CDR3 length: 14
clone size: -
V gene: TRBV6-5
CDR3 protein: CASSYSATRREAFF
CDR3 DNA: TGTGCCAGCAGTTACTCGGCCACCCGACGTGAAGCTTTCTTT

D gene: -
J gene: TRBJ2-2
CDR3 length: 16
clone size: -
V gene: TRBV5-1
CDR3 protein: CASSLVGTANTGELFF
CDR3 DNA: TGCGCCAGCAGCTTGGTTGGTACAGCGAACACCGGGGAGCTGTTTTTT

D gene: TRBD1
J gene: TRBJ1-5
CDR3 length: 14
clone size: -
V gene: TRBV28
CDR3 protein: CASSGGTATKPQHF
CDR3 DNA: TGTGCCAGCAGTGGAGGGACAGCAACCAAGCCCCAGCATTTT

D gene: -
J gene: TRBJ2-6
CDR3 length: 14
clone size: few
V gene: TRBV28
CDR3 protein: CASSPPTGPRVLTF
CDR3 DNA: TGTGCCAGCAGTCCACCGACGGGGCCGAGGGTCCTGACTTTC

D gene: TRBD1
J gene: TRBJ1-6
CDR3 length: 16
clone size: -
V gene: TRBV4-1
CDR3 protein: CASSQDSGTGVSPLHF
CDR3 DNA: TGCGCCAGCAGCCAAGATTCCGGGACAGGGGTTTCACCCCTCCACTTT

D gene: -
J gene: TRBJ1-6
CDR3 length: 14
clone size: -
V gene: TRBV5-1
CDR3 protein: CASRNPGLYSPLHF
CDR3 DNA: TGCGCCAGCAGGAATCCGGGACTGTATTCACCCCTCCACTTT

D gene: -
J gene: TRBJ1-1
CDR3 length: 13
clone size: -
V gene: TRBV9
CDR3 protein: CASSPDIYTEAFF
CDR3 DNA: TGTGCCAGCAGCCCAGACATCTACACTGAAGCTTTCTTT

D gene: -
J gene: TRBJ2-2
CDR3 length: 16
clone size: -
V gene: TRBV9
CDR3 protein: CASSLNPRLNTGELFF
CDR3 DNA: TGTGCCAGCAGCCTGAATCCTAGGCTGAACACCGGGGAGCTGTTTTTT

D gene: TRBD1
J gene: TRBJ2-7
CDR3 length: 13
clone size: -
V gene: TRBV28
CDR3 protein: CATGTGFSYEQYF
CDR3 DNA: TGTGCCACCGGGACAGGCTTTTCCTACGAGCAGTACTTC

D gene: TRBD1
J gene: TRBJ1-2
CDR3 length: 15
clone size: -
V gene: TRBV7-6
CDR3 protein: CASSLRQGANYGYTF
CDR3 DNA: TGTGCCAGCAGTTTAAGACAGGGAGCTAACTATGGCTACACCTTC

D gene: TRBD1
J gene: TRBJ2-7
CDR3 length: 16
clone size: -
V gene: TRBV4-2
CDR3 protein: CASSQATGGSFHEQYF
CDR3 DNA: TGTGCCAGCAGCCAGGCCACAGGGGGTAGTTTCCACGAGCAGTACTTC

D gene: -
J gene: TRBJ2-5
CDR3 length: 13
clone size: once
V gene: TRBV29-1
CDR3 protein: CSVEEGQAETQYF
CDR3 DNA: TGCAGCGTTGAAGAGGGGCAGGCGGAGACCCAGTACTTC

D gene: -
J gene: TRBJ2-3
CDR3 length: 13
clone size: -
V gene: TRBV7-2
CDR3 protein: CASSLSGTDTQYF
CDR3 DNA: TGTGCCAGCAGCTTGTCCGGTACAGATACGCAGTATTTT

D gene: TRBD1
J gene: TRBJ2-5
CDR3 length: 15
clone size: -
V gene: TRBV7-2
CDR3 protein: CASSTGAYQRETQYF
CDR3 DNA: TGTGCCAGCAGCACAGGGGCTTACCAACGGGAGACCCAGTACTTC

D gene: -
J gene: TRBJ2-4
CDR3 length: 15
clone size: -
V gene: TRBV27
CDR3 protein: CASSPIASQGNIQYF
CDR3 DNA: TGTGCCAGCAGTCCCATAGCGTCTCAGGGAAACATTCAGTACTTC

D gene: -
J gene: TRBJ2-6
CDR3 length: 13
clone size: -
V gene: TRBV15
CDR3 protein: CATRFAGANVLTF
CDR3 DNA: TGTGCCACCAGATTCGCCGGGGCCAACGTCCTGACTTTC

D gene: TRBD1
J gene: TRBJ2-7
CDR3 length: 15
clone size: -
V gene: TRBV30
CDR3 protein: CAWSPGQGLSYEQYF
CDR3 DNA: TGTGCCTGGAGCCCGGGACAGGGACTCTCCTACGAGCAGTACTTC

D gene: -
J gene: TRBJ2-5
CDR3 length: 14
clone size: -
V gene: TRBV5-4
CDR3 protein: CASSLGLTGKTQYF
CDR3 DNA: TGTGCCAGCAGCTTGGGCTTGACGGGAAAGACCCAGTACTTC

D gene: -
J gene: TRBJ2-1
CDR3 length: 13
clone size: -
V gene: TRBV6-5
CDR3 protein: CASSLDSYNEQFF
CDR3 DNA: TGTGCCAGCAGTTTGGACAGCTACAATGAGCAGTTCTTC

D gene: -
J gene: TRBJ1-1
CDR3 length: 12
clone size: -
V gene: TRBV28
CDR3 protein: CASIGWPGRAFF
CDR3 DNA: TGTGCCAGCATTGGGTGGCCAGGGAGGGCTTTCTTT

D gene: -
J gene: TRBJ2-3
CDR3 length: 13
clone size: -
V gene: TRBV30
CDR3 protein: CAWRLGRPDTQYF
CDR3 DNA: TGTGCCTGGAGACTAGGGAGGCCAGATACGCAGTATTTT

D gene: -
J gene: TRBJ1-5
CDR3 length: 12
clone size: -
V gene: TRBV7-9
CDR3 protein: CASSTEEGPQHF
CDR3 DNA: TGTGCCAGCAGCACGGAGGAGGGGCCCCAGCATTTT

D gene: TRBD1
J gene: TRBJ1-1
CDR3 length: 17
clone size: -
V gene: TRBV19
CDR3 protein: CASSIWKGDREPTEAFF
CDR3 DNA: TGTGCCAGTAGTATTTGGAAGGGGGACAGGGAACCCACTGAAGCTTTCTTT

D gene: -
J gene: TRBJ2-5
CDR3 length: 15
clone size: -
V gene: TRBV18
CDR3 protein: CASSPRSAGEETQYF
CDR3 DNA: TGTGCCAGCTCACCAAGGTCAGCCGGGGAAGAGACCCAGTACTTC

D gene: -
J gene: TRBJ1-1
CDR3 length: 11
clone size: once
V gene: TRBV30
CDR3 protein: CAWRWSTEAFF
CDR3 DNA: TGTGCCTGGAGATGGAGCACTGAAGCTTTCTTT

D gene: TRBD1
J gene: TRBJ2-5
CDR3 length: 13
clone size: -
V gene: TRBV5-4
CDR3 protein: CASSPGQGETQYF
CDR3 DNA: TGTGCCAGCAGCCCGGGACAGGGTGAGACCCAGTACTTC

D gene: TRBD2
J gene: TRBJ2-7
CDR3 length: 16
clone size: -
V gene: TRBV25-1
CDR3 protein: CASSPGLASSTYEQYF
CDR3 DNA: TGTGCCAGCAGTCCGGGACTAGCAAGCTCTACCTACGAGCAGTACTTC

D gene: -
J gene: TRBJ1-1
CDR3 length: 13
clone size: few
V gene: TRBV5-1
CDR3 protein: CASSLGRDTEAFF
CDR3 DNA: TGCGCCAGCAGCTTGGGTCGGGACACTGAAGCTTTCTTT

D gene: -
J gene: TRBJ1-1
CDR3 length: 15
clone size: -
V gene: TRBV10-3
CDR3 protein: CAISVGGGQDTEAFF
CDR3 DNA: TGTGCCATCAGTGTAGGGGGGGGCCAGGACACTGAAGCTTTCTTT

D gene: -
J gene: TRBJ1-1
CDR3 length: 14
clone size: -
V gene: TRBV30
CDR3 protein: CAWSVQGLNTEAFF
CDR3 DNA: TGTGCCTGGAGTGTACAGGGTTTGAACACTGAAGCTTTCTTT

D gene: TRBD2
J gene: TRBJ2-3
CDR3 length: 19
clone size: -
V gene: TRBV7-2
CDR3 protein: CASSLVRQRLAGARDTQYF
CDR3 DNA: TGTGCCAGCAGCTTAGTCCGGCAGAGACTAGCGGGGGCGAGGGATACGCAGTATTTT

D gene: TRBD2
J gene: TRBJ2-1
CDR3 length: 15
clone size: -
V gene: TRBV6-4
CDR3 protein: CASLPLAGGPGEQFF
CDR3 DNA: TGTGCCAGCCTCCCACTAGCGGGGGGGCCTGGTGAGCAGTTCTTC